This T cell receptor beta chain was identified in a study of shared clonotypes between healthy human individuals. Study summary: Used for every donor were three CD4 naive, three CD4 memory, two CD8 naive and one CD8 memory plate.

Original handling: Filtering differed for immunoSEQ, which gave only junction sequences without quality scores. Libraries were prepared by immunoSEQ multiplex PCR; TCRdb keeps only in-frame clonotypes and omits some of them. V and J calls and clone size are as listed in that table; D and trimming were resolved from the DNA. The top ten hold about 0.064% of the sample, which has about 530,000 clones, 95% to 97% seen once. V trimming: 3 bases; J trimming: 0 bases; junction bases outside the gene matches: 3. The length of the CDR3 is 14 residues. Germline V lookup: CDR1 SQVTM, CDR2 ANQGSEA. This chain joins TRBV29-1 and TRBJ2-3; 7 bases map to TRBD2. The receptor was isolated from a woman in her 30s in good health. Material for sequencing was naive CD4+ T cells sorted from blood. Regarding subset: CD45RA+ positively selected. CDR3 in amino acids: CSVDAAGSTDTQYF. CDR3 DNA: TGCAGCGTTGATGCAGCGGGAAGCACAGATACGCAGTATTTT.